This is a list of T cell receptor beta chains from one sample in a study of shared clonotypes between healthy human individuals. The method was immunoSEQ multiplex PCR; TCRdb's version includes in-frame clones alone and lacks a portion of them. Of 1,400,000 or so clones listed, 98% are singletons. What was sequenced was naive CD4+ T cells sorted from blood. The receptor source for this set is a man aged 30 to 45 in good health. The CDR3 runs from the conserved cysteine through the conserved F or W. Fields, in order: CDR3 protein, CDR3 DNA, J gene, D gene, V gene, clone size. The D gene is left open where the match is weak. Where a row states a size, it is once, few, many or the class of an expanded clone; other rows omit it.

CDR3 protein: CASREVNEQFF
CDR3 DNA: TGTGCCAGCAGAGAGGTAAATGAGCAGTTCTTC
J gene: TRBJ2-1
D gene: .
V gene: TRBV7-9
clone size: .

CDR3 protein: CSVEGLAGADEQYF
CDR3 DNA: TGCAGCGTTGAAGGCCTAGCGGGAGCCGACGAGCAGTACTTC
J gene: TRBJ2-7
D gene: TRBD2
V gene: TRBV29-1
clone size: .

CDR3 protein: CASSTGTPDTQYF
CDR3 DNA: TGTGCCAGTAGTACCGGGACCCCAGATACGCAGTATTTT
J gene: TRBJ2-3
D gene: .
V gene: TRBV19
clone size: .

CDR3 protein: CSARRQIQETQYF
CDR3 DNA: TGCAGCGCCCGAAGACAGATCCAAGAGACCCAGTACTTC
J gene: TRBJ2-5
D gene: .
V gene: TRBV29-1
clone size: .

CDR3 protein: CASSRIPAGNEQYF
CDR3 DNA: TGTGCCAGCAGCCGGATCCCGGCAGGGAACGAGCAGTACTTC
J gene: TRBJ2-7
D gene: .
V gene: TRBV7-9
clone size: .

CDR3 protein: CASSPTGGANYGYTF
CDR3 DNA: TGCGCCAGCAGCCCAACAGGTGGAGCTAACTATGGCTACACCTTC
J gene: TRBJ1-2
D gene: .
V gene: TRBV5-1
clone size: .

CDR3 protein: CASSQATSAPETQYF
CDR3 DNA: TGCGCCAGCAGCCAGGCGACTAGCGCGCCGGAGACCCAGTACTTC
J gene: TRBJ2-5
D gene: TRBD2
V gene: TRBV4-3
clone size: .

CDR3 protein: CSVHLNTPGPYEQYF
CDR3 DNA: TGCAGCGTCCACCTTAATACTCCCGGGCCCTACGAGCAGTACTTC
J gene: TRBJ2-7
D gene: .
V gene: TRBV29-1
clone size: .

CDR3 protein: CASSGPRNNEQFF
CDR3 DNA: TGTGCCAGCAGTGGCCCGAGAAACAATGAGCAGTTCTTC
J gene: TRBJ2-1
D gene: .
V gene: TRBV2
clone size: .

CDR3 protein: CASSLGSPSGRSLTEGANVLTF
CDR3 DNA: TGTGCCAGCAGCTTAGGGAGTCCTAGCGGGAGATCCCTAACGGAGGGGGCCAACGTCCTGACTTTC
J gene: TRBJ2-6
D gene: TRBD2
V gene: TRBV7-6
clone size: .

CDR3 protein: CASSIGEKLFF
CDR3 DNA: TGTGCCAGTAGTATTGGTGAAAAACTGTTTTTT
J gene: TRBJ1-4
D gene: .
V gene: TRBV19
clone size: .

CDR3 protein: CASRQGTGYTGELFF
CDR3 DNA: TGTGCCAGTAGACAAGGGACAGGGTACACCGGGGAGCTGTTTTTT
J gene: TRBJ2-2
D gene: TRBD1
V gene: TRBV19
clone size: .

CDR3 protein: CASSLPPGGTNTGELFF
CDR3 DNA: TGTGCCAGCAGTTTACCCCCCGGGGGGACGAACACCGGGGAGCTGTTTTTT
J gene: TRBJ2-2
D gene: TRBD2
V gene: TRBV27
clone size: once

CDR3 protein: CASSSSGRAAKNIQYF
CDR3 DNA: TGTGCCAGCAGCTCAAGCGGGAGGGCAGCCAAAAACATTCAGTACTTC
J gene: TRBJ2-4
D gene: TRBD2
V gene: TRBV7-9
clone size: .

CDR3 protein: CASSPPPEGHEQYF
CDR3 DNA: TGTGCCAGCTCACCACCGCCGGAGGGCCACGAGCAGTACTTC
J gene: TRBJ2-7
D gene: .
V gene: TRBV18
clone size: .

CDR3 protein: CASGGGGSYNEQFF
CDR3 DNA: TGCGCCAGCGGGGGAGGGGGCTCCTACAATGAGCAGTTCTTC
J gene: TRBJ2-1
D gene: .
V gene: TRBV5-1
clone size: .

CDR3 protein: CASSSRAGVETQYF
CDR3 DNA: TGTGCCAGCAGCTCTAGAGCGGGTGTGGAGACCCAGTACTTC
J gene: TRBJ2-5
D gene: .
V gene: TRBV5-6
clone size: .

CDR3 protein: CASSLDGLMAFF
CDR3 DNA: TGCGCCAGCAGCTTGGATGGCTTGATGGCTTTCTTT
J gene: TRBJ1-1
D gene: .
V gene: TRBV5-1
clone size: .

CDR3 protein: CASIGLLGYTF
CDR3 DNA: TGTGCCAGCATAGGACTCCTCGGCTACACCTTC
J gene: TRBJ1-2
D gene: .
V gene: TRBV6-5
clone size: .

CDR3 protein: CASSLAGTGQYEQYF
CDR3 DNA: TGTGCCAGCAGCTTAGCAGGGACAGGGCAATACGAGCAGTACTTC
J gene: TRBJ2-7
D gene: TRBD1
V gene: TRBV7-6
clone size: .

CDR3 protein: CAWSSFAKGRNIQYF
CDR3 DNA: TGTGCCTGGAGTTCCTTTGCGAAGGGGCGAAACATTCAGTACTTC
J gene: TRBJ2-4
D gene: .
V gene: TRBV30
clone size: .

CDR3 protein: CSVGQGETQYF
CDR3 DNA: TGCAGCGTTGGGCAGGGAGAGACCCAGTACTTC
J gene: TRBJ2-5
D gene: .
V gene: TRBV29-1
clone size: .

CDR3 protein: CASEDGANYGYTF
CDR3 DNA: TGTGCCAGCGAAGACGGTGCTAACTATGGCTACACCTTC
J gene: TRBJ1-2
D gene: .
V gene: TRBV2
clone size: .

CDR3 protein: CASRLDRGIYEQYF
CDR3 DNA: TGTGCCAGCAGATTAGACAGGGGGATCTACGAGCAGTACTTC
J gene: TRBJ2-7
D gene: TRBD1
V gene: TRBV6-5
clone size: once

CDR3 protein: CASLTGGSNQPQHF
CDR3 DNA: TGTGCCAGCCTGACAGGAGGGAGCAATCAGCCCCAGCATTTT
J gene: TRBJ1-5
D gene: .
V gene: TRBV28
clone size: .

CDR3 protein: CASTKGVIAEAFF
CDR3 DNA: TGTGCCAGCACAAAAGGGGTTATCGCTGAAGCTTTCTTT
J gene: TRBJ1-1
D gene: .
V gene: TRBV28
clone size: .

CDR3 protein: CAISLWRDSNEQYF
CDR3 DNA: TGTGCCATCAGTCTGTGGCGGGATAGCAACGAGCAGTACTTC
J gene: TRBJ2-7
D gene: .
V gene: TRBV10-3
clone size: .